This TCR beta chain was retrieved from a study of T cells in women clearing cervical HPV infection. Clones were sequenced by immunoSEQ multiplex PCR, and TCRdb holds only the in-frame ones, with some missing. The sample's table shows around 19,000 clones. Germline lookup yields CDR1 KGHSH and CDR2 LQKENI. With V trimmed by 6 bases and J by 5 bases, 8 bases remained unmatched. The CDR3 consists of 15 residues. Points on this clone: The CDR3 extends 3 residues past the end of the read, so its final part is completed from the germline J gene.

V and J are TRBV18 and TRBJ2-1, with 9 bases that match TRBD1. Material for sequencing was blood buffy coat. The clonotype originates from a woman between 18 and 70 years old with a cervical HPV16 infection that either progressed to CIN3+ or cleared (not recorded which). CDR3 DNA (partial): TGTGCCAGCTCCCAAGGACAGGGGAGGCACAATGAG. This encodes CASSQGQGRHNE. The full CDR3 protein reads CASSQGQGRHNEQFF.